Each of the 27 T cell receptor beta chains below was sequenced from the same sample in a study of HIV-infected patients and healthy controls. The repertoire came from unfractionated whole blood and reflected all unsorted peripheral T cells. cDNA was made from roughly 470 ng RNA using alpha and beta constant primers. Separate chain-specific third strand synthesis with multiplexing indices produced the alpha and beta libraries. Each CDR3 protein gets one entry after TCRdb re-called the 5' RACE reads with MiXCR. The sample has around 15,000 distinct CDR3 sequences; roughly 7.6% are singletons. The specimen was blood. All receptors come from an adult in good health.

V and J are TRBV7-9 and TRBJ2-3; unclear D gene. V lost 5 bases, J lost 5 bases, and 14 bases lay in between. From germline, CDR1 is SEHNR and CDR2 FQNEAQ (reference sequence). The CDR3 covers 14 residues. In DNA, the CDR3 is TGTGCCAGCAGCCCACCCGGAAAGGGAGATACGCAGTATTTT. Translating gives CASSPPGKGDTQYF.

The table lists this clonotype with a few counts. CDR3 in amino acids: CASSQESAAFF. The CDR3 DNA reads as TGTGCCAGCAGCCAAGAGTCAGCAGCTTTCTTT. The rearrangement joins TRBV4-2 to TRBJ1-1; D uncertain. Germline V CDR1 and CDR2: LGHNA, YNFKEQ. The CDR3 is 11 amino acids. V was trimmed by 0 bases and J by 10 bases, leaving 6 bases between them.

This clonotype is classed as medium-sized (0.01 to 0.1%). The J gene is TRBJ2-5, the V gene TRBV29-1, with TRBD1 matching 8 bases. The trim removed 6 bases at V and 5 bases at J, leaving 8 bases unmatched. CDR1 is SQVTM, CDR2 ANQGSEA, per germline. The CDR3 consists of 13 residues. The CDR3 region has the DNA TGCAGCGTCCACCCAGGGGGCGAGGAGACCCAGTACTTC. It specifies CSVHPGGEETQYF.

This clonotype was recorded at least ten times. The chain is built from TRBV6-5 and TRBJ2-2; a weak D match, TRBD1 (5 bases). The CDR3 length is 12 residues. Germline CDR1 and CDR2: MNHEY and SVGAGI. With 6 bases removed from V and 6 bases from J, the gap between germline ends came to 8 bases. DNA of the CDR3: TGTGCCAGCAGGATCAGGGCCGGGGAGCTGTTTTTT. Residues: CASRIRAGELFF.

This clonotype was seen at least ten times. J is TRBJ2-5 and V is TRBV7-6; 11 bases fit TRBD2. The V and J ends lost 4 bases and 1 base, in that order; junction bases with no gene match: 5. The germline V gene encodes CDR1 SGHVS and CDR2 FNYEAQ. This CDR3 has 16 residues. The CDR3 loop reads CASSSLAGGLQETQYF. The CDR3 bases are TGTGCCAGCAGCTCCCTAGCGGGAGGACTCCAAGAGACCCAGTACTTC.

This clonotype was counted many times. J is TRBJ2-7 and V is TRBV6-2 or TRBV6-3; 8 bases align to TRBD1. J lost 7 bases, V lost 7 bases, and 3 bases had no gene match. CDR3 length equals 11 residues. Germline CDR1 is MNHEY and CDR2 is SVGEGT. CDR3 residues: CASKTGGEQYF. The CDR3 DNA reads as TGTGCCAGCAAAACAGGGGGTGAGCAGTACTTC.

The V call is TRBV30, the J call TRBJ2-2; D is ambiguous. The length of the CDR3 is 11 residues. Germline V lookup: CDR1 GTSNPN, CDR2 SVGIG (reference sequence). Trimming stripped 1 base from V and 4 bases from J, with 1 base between. Here the CDR3 reads CAWSATGELFF. CDR3 DNA sequence: TGTGCCTGGAGTGCCACCGGGGAGCTGTTTTTT.

Many counts were recorded for this clonotype. V gene TRBV28 combines with J gene TRBJ2-5; no clear D. This CDR3 has 11 amino acids. Per germline, CDR1 MDHEN and CDR2 SYDVKM. Trimming stripped 7 bases from V and 1 base from J, with 4 bases between. Written as DNA, the CDR3 is TGTGCCAGCAAGCTCCAAGAGACCCAGTACTTC. This codes for CASKLQETQYF. The full variable domain, with the rest looked up from reference TRBV28 and TRBJ2-5, is DVKVTQSSRYLVKRTGEKVFLECVQDMDHENMFWYRQDPGLGLRLIYFSYDVKMKEKGDIPEGYSVSREKKERFSLILESASTNQTSMYLCASKLQETQYFGPGTRLLVL.

The V call is TRBV20-1, the J call TRBJ2-3; 13 bases align to TRBD2. V dropped 1 base and J dropped 5; count of bases not matched to a gene: 3. Germline V gives CDR1 DFQATT, CDR2 SNEGSKA (reference sequence). This CDR3 spans 15 amino acids. The DNA for the CDR3 is TGCAGTGCTAGAGGGACTAGCGGGGGAGGAGATACGCAGTATTTT. This codes for CSARGTSGGGDTQYF.

This clonotype was counted at least ten times. CDR3 residues: CASSVGQNNSPLHF. In nucleotides, the CDR3 is TGTGCCAGCAGCGTAGGCCAGAATAATTCACCCCTCCACTTT. The rearrangement joins TRBV9 to TRBJ1-6; D remains unclear. The CDR3 has 14 residues. The V end lost 0 bases, the J end lost 5 bases, and 6 bases lay between the germline ends. Per germline, CDR1 SGDLS and CDR2 YYNGEE.

This clonotype is medium-sized (0.01 to 0.1%). CDR3 loop: CASRLVSYEQFF. DNA for the CDR3: TGTGCAAGTCGCTTAGTGTCCTATGAGCAGTTCTTC. The chain joins TRBV12-2 to TRBJ2-1; TRBD1 reflects the table's D call only, with no check against the DNA. TRBV12-2 is a pseudogene locus. There are 12 residues in the CDR3.

This clonotype was observed at least ten times. V is TRBV7-9 and J is TRBJ1-6; 8 nucleotides match TRBD1. The CDR3 is made up of 16 amino acids. The germline CDR1 and CDR2 sequences are SEHNR and FQNEAQ (reference sequence). Unmatched junction bases numbered 6, after V lost 5 bases and J lost 3 bases. The DNA of the CDR3 is TGTGCCAGCAGCCGCGGACAGGGCTTCTATAATTCACCCCTCCACTTT. This translates into CASSRGQGFYNSPLHF.

This clonotype was seen at least ten times. The V call is TRBV20-1, the J call TRBJ1-1; D uncertain. The CDR3 has 17 residues. Trimming took off 0 bases at V and 1 base at J, with 18 bases between the two ends. Germline assignment: CDR1 DFQATT and CDR2 SNEGSKA (reference sequence). The CDR3 DNA follows: TGCAGTGCTAGAGATCTACACAGAAGGTCTGGGAACACTGAAGCTTTCTTT. As protein: CSARDLHRRSGNTEAFF.

This clonotype was seen repeatedly, ten times or more. The rearrangement joins TRBV27 to TRBJ2-2; D remains ambiguous. Germline lookup yields CDR1 MNHEY and CDR2 SMNVEV (reference sequence). The CDR3 covers 14 residues. V was trimmed by 6 bases and J by 4 bases, leaving 12 bases between them. The CDR3 DNA reads as TGTGCCAGCAGGCCCACAGATTTCACCGGGGAGCTGTTTTTT. Amino acid sequence: CASRPTDFTGELFF.

At least ten counts were recorded for this clonotype. This rearrangement joins TRBV18 to TRBJ2-5; TRBD2 might be the D (6 bases). The CDR3 length is 13 residues. From germline, CDR1 is KGHSH and CDR2 LQKENI. The V gene lost 10 bases and the J gene lost 1 base, with 13 bases spanning the gap. The CDR3 loop reads CATSEGFQETQYF. As DNA, the CDR3 is TGTGCCACCTCGGAGGGATTCCAAGAGACCCAGTACTTC.

This clonotype was found many times. V usage is TRBV7-2 and J usage is TRBJ2-2; 8 bases align to TRBD1. V shed 0 bases and J 2 bases; nucleotides not matched to a gene: 5. The CDR3 is 17 amino acids. Germline CDR1 SGHTA, CDR2 FQGNSA. The CDR3 reads CASSLAPQGANTGELFF. The CDR3 DNA sequence: TGTGCCAGCAGCTTAGCGCCCCAGGGGGCTAACACCGGGGAGCTGTTTTTT. Complete variable domain (other parts from reference TRBV7-2 and TRBJ2-2): GAGVSQSPSNKVTEKGKDVELRCDPISGHTALYWYRQSLGQGLEFLIYFQGNSAPDKSGLPSDRFSAERTGGSVSTLTIQRTQQEDSAVYLCASSLAPQGANTGELFFGEGSRLTVL.

This clonotype has at least ten counts. The chain recombines TRBV6-5 with TRBJ1-4; 7 bases fit TRBD1. The CDR3 covers 16 residues. CDR1 and CDR2 (germline): MNHEY, SVGAGI. With 6 bases clipped from V and 5 bases from J, the junction kept 12 bases outside the gene matches. The CDR3 nucleotides read TGTGCCAGCAGCCCAGCGAACAGGGGACCAAATGAAAAACTGTTTTTT. It specifies CASSPANRGPNEKLFF.

This clonotype is categorized as medium-sized (0.01 to 0.1%). The chain recombines TRBV20-1 with TRBJ2-7; 8 bases line up with TRBD1. Trimming took 3 bases from V and 5 from J; bases not matched to a gene: 12. In germline, CDR1 is DFQATT, CDR2 SNEGSKA (reference sequence). CDR3 length: 15 amino acids. The CDR3 DNA follows: TGCAGTGCTAGGGGTGGACAGGGCGACATGAACGAGCAGTACTTC. Translation gives CSARGGQGDMNEQYF.

This clonotype was picked up many times. The rearrangement joins TRBV5-1 to TRBJ2-5; D unresolved. Germline V gives CDR1 SGHRS, CDR2 YFSETQ. V was shortened by 0 bases and J by 4 bases, with 7 bases between the two germline ends. This CDR3 has 13 amino acids. As DNA, the CDR3 is TGCGCCAGCAGCTTGGCCTCTTTAGAGACCCAGTACTTC. This codes for CASSLASLETQYF.

This clonotype was picked up many times. J is TRBJ1-2 and V is TRBV27; 8 nucleotides agree with TRBD1. The CDR3 extends over 14 amino acids. CDR1 MNHEY and CDR2 SMNVEV come from the germline V gene (reference sequence). V shed 4 bases, J shed 8 bases, and the junction held 9 bases outside the gene matches. The CDR3, as DNA: TGTGCCAGCAGTTCCGGGACAGGTTCGAAAGGCTACACCTTC. This translates into CASSSGTGSKGYTF.

This clonotype has a single count. The J gene is TRBJ2-5, the V gene TRBV29-1, with D possibly matching TRBD2 (7 bases). V was shortened by 3 bases and J by 4 bases, with 12 bases between the two germline ends. CDR3 size: 13 residues. Germline loops: CDR1 SQVTM, CDR2 ANQGSEA. CDR3 DNA: TGCAGCGTTGAGGTTGGGGGGGCAGAGACCCAGTACTTC. Amino acids: CSVEVGGAETQYF.

This clonotype came up many times. V and J are TRBV20-1 and TRBJ2-1, with 12 bases that match TRBD2. Looked up from germline, CDR1 is DFQATT and CDR2 is SNEGSKA (reference sequence). The CDR3 is made up of 16 amino acids. J gave up 7 bases and V 3 bases, and 10 bases lay outside the gene matches. Written as DNA, the CDR3 is TGCAGTGCTAGGCTAGCGGGAGGGCCAGGTTTGAATGAGCAGTTCTTC. Translating gives CSARLAGGPGLNEQFF.

In this sample, this clonotype is medium-sized (0.01 to 0.1%). The chain carries TRBV7-2 and TRBJ2-1, with a possible D match to TRBD2 (6 bases). V gave up 1 base and J gave up 0 bases, with 10 bases separating them. Germline-derived CDR1 and CDR2 are SGHTA and FQGNSA. This CDR3 spans 16 amino acids. The CDR3 nucleotides read TGTGCCAGCAGCTTAGTCGGCGGGACCTCCTACAATGAGCAGTTCTTC. Translated, it gives CASSLVGGTSYNEQFF.

At least ten counts were recorded for this clonotype. V is TRBV5-1 and J is TRBJ2-7; 7 positions match TRBD1. J gave up 0 bases and V 0 bases, and 3 bases lay outside the gene matches. Germline CDR1 and CDR2: SGHRS and YFSETQ. CDR3 length: 15 amino acids. This CDR3 is CASSLVPGGSYEQYF. CDR3 in DNA: TGCGCCAGCAGCTTGGTTCCAGGGGGCTCCTACGAGCAGTACTTC.

This clonotype showed up many times. The chain has TRBV20-1 and TRBJ1-2; possible D gene TRBD1, 5 bases. V was cut by 4 bases and J by 8 bases, with 11 bases left in between. Germline CDR1 DFQATT, CDR2 SNEGSKA (reference sequence). The CDR3 has 11 amino acids. CDR3 bases: TGCAGTGCTACGACAGTAGGCGGCTACACCTTC. It specifies CSATTVGGYTF.

This clonotype was observed many times. The chain has TRBV7-9 and TRBJ1-5; 7 positions agree with TRBD1. The ends lost 6 bases at V and 7 bases at J; junction bases unmatched: 9. Germline loops: CDR1 SEHNR, CDR2 FQNEAQ (reference sequence). CDR3 length equals 14 residues. CDR3 in DNA: TGTGCCAGCAGTAGCCGGGACAGTCTACAGCCCCAGCATTTT. Protein: CASSSRDSLQPQHF.

This clonotype was seen many times. The V call is TRBV12-3 or TRBV12-4, the J call TRBJ1-2; TRBD1 is a possible D gene (6 bases). Trimming cost V 4 bases and J 8 bases, with 11 bases left between them. This CDR3 contains 12 residues. CDR3 in amino acids: CASSSQGGGYTF. The CDR3 DNA reads TGTGCCAGCAGTTCACAGGGAGGAGGCTACACCTTC.